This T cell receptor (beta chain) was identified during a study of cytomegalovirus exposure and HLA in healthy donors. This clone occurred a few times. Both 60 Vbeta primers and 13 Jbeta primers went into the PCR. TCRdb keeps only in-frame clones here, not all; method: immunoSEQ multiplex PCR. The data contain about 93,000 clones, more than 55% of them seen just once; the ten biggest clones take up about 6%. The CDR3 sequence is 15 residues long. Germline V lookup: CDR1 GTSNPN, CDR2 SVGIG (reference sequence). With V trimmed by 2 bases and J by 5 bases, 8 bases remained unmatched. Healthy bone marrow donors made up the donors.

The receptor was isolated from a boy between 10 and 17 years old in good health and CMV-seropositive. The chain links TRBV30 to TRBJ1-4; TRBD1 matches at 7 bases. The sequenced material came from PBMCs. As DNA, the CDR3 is TGTGCCTGGAGTTCACTGGACAGGAGGAATGAAAAACTGTTTTTT. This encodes CAWSSLDRRNEKLFF.